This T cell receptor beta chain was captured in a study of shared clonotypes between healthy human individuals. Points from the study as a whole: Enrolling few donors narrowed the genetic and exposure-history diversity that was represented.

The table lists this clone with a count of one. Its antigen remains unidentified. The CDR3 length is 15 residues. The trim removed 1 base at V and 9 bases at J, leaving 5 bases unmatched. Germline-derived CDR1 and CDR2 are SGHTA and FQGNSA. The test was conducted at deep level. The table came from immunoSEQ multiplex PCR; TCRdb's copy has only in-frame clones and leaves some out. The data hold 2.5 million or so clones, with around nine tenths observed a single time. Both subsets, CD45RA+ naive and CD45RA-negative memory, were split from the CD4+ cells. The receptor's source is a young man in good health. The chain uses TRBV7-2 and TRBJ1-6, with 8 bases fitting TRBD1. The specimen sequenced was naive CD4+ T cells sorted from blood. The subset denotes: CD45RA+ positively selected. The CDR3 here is CASSLGRGQSSPLHF. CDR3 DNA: TGTGCCAGCAGCTTAGGCAGGGGGCAATCTTCACCCCTCCACTTT.